This T cell receptor beta chain was found in a study of blood T cell repertoires in COVID-19. The V segment lost 0 bases and the J segment 4 bases; nucleotides outside the gene matches: 5. Germline V gene sequence: CDR1 SGHRS, CDR2 YFSETQ. CDR3 length equals 16 residues. Clones were sequenced by immunoSEQ multiplex PCR, and TCRdb holds only the in-frame ones, with some missing. The repertoire holds 150,000 to 200,000 clones, with around 82% as singletons. The sequence derives from a woman aged 45 to 65 with acute COVID-19. The chain joins TRBV5-1 to TRBJ2-5, with 11 bases aligning to TRBD1. The sample consisted of PBMCs or T cells enriched from blood (not recorded which). CDR3 bases: TGCGCCAGCAGCTTGGGAGGGACAGGGGGAGGAGAGACCCAGTACTTC. It codes for CASSLGGTGGGETQYF.